The 16 T cell receptor beta chains listed next were all sequenced from one sample in a study of PD-1 blockade in mismatch repair-deficient tumors. Profiling relied on immunoSEQ multiplex PCR, and the TCRdb table lists in-frame clones only, not all of them. This table has around 37,000 clones, around four fifths appearing once. The sample was PBMCs, taken about 40 weeks after starting pembrolizumab. These receptors were collected from an adult with mismatch repair-deficient cancer.

This chain links TRBV27 with TRBJ2-1; 8 nucleotides line up with TRBD2. The CDR3 is 15 amino acids. V dropped 1 base and J dropped 10; count of bases not matched to a gene: 9. Germline CDR1 MNHEY, CDR2 SMNVEV (reference sequence). The CDR3 here is CASSLLAGGVGEQFF. The CDR3 DNA reads TGTGCCAGCAGTTTATTGGCGGGAGGAGTCGGGGAGCAGTTCTTC.

The chain uses TRBV18 and TRBJ1-4; TRBD1 is a possible D gene (5 bases). V was pared by 1 base and J by 4 bases, with 16 bases between. The CDR3 length is 17 residues. Looked up from germline, CDR1 is KGHSH and CDR2 is LQKENI. Written as DNA, the CDR3 is TGTGCCAGCTCACCACTCGCGACAGCAAGCGTTAATGAAAAACTGTTTTTT. As protein: CASSPLATASVNEKLFF.

The chain joins TRBV5-5 to TRBJ1-5; possible D gene TRBD1, 6 bases. This CDR3 has 14 residues. Germline V gene data show CDR1 as SGHKS and CDR2 as YYEKEE (reference sequence). V lost 3 bases, J lost 3 bases, and 10 bases lay in between. The CDR3 nucleotides read TGTGCCAGCAGCTATGGACAGCACAATCAGCCCCAGCATTTT. This sequence encodes CASSYGQHNQPQHF.

This chain uses TRBV12-5 with TRBJ1-2; D not resolved. Trimming took off 6 bases at V and 2 bases at J, with 4 bases between the two ends. In germline, CDR1 is LGHNT, CDR2 FRNRAP. This CDR3 spans 11 amino acids. CDR3 loop: CASGSNYGYTF. The CDR3, as DNA: TGTGCTAGTGGATCGAACTATGGCTACACCTTC.

The chain joins TRBV6-1 to TRBJ2-1, with 7 bases lining up with TRBD2. The germline V gene encodes CDR1 MNHNS and CDR2 SASEGT. This CDR3 has 15 amino acids. V lost 5 bases, J lost 1 base, and 5 bases stayed unmatched. In nucleotides, the CDR3 is TGTGCCAGCAGTATTTTTAGCGGGTCCTACAATGAGCAGTTCTTC. It yields the protein CASSIFSGSYNEQFF.

This chain uses TRBV29-1 with TRBJ2-2; 7 nucleotides agree with TRBD1. The V gene's germline CDR1 is SQVTM and CDR2 ANQGSEA. Germline trimming cut 7 bases from V and 7 bases from J; bases unmatched to any gene: 12. The CDR3 contains 14 residues. The CDR3 DNA follows: TGCAGCGCCCGATGGGGCAGGGGGAGCGGGGAGCTGTTTTTT. Its translation: CSARWGRGSGELFF.

The V gene is TRBV29-1, the J gene TRBJ2-7; D gene uncertain. The V end was cut by 6 bases, the J end by 3 bases, with 15 bases between. CDR1 is SQVTM and CDR2 is ANQGSEA in the germline V gene. This CDR3 region has 13 residues. Here the CDR3 DNA reads TGCAGCGTGCGGCCCCAGTCGAGCTACGAGCAGTACTTC. This translates into CSVRPQSSYEQYF.

This clone was observed a handful of times. This chain links TRBV28 with TRBJ1-5; 10 nucleotides agree with TRBD1. The V gene's germline CDR1 is MDHEN and CDR2 SYDVKM. The CDR3 spans 14 residues. V lost 7 bases, J lost 6 bases, and 6 bases stayed unmatched. CDR3 DNA sequence: TGTGCCAGCAATAGGGACAGGGGTATTCAGCCCCAGCATTTT. Translation: CASNRDRGIQPQHF.

The J gene is TRBJ2-2, the V gene TRBV5-4; D possibly corresponds to TRBD2 (5 bases). V was shortened by 0 bases and J by 0 bases, with 12 bases between the two germline ends. Germline V CDR1 and CDR2: SGHNT, YYREEE (reference sequence). CDR3 size: 17 residues. The CDR3 coding sequence is TGTGCCAGCAGCTTGGCAGGCGGCGGGCCGAACACCGGGGAGCTGTTTTTT. This sequence encodes CASSLAGGGPNTGELFF.

This sequence joins TRBV29-1 and TRBJ1-2; the D is unclear. Germline V gene sequence: CDR1 SQVTM, CDR2 ANQGSEA. CDR3 length: 14 amino acids. The V gene lost 6 bases and the J gene lost 0 bases, with 14 bases spanning the gap. CDR3 sequence: CSVTSDGTNYGYTF. The CDR3 nucleotides are TGCAGCGTCACGTCGGACGGGACTAACTATGGCTACACCTTC.

This clone came up once. The chain carries TRBV28 and TRBJ2-3; a weak D match, TRBD2 (5 bases). V was trimmed by 6 bases and J by 1 base, leaving 14 bases between them. Germline CDR1 MDHEN, CDR2 SYDVKM. The CDR3 length is 15 residues. The CDR3 region has the DNA TGTGCCAGCAGCGGTAGGACGAGGGGCACAGATACGCAGTATTTT. Its protein is CASSGRTRGTDTQYF.

CDR3 protein: CASSRLAGGPYEQFF. CDR3 in DNA: TGTGCCAGCAGCAGACTAGCGGGAGGTCCCTATGAGCAGTTCTTC. The rearrangement links TRBV27 to TRBJ2-1, with 13 bases aligning to TRBD2. The germline V gene has CDR1 MNHEY and CDR2 SMNVEV (reference sequence). V lost 6 bases to trimming and J lost 8 bases; unmatched junction nucleotides: 7. This CDR3 comprises 15 residues.

The chain combines TRBV2 with TRBJ2-5; D remains unclear. V was shortened by 7 bases and J by 4 bases, with 10 bases between the two germline ends. This CDR3 spans 12 amino acids. CDR1 SNHLY and CDR2 FYNNEI come from the germline V gene. The CDR3 here is CASTEVGETQYF. The CDR3 DNA is TGTGCCAGCACTGAGGTCGGAGAGACCCAGTACTTC.

This chain uses TRBV10-1 with TRBJ1-5, with no clear D. V was cut by 6 bases and J by 0 bases, with 21 bases left in between. This CDR3 region has 18 residues. Germline V lookup: CDR1 WNHNN, CDR2 SYGVQD (reference sequence). CDR3 sequence reads: CASSHPYLDGYSNQPQHF. The CDR3 nucleotides read TGCGCCAGCAGCCATCCCTACCTAGACGGCTATAGCAATCAGCCCCAGCATTTT.

For the CDR3, the DNA is TGTGCCAGCAGTACTCGGACAGGGGCCCTGGGTGAAAAACTGTTTTTT. Translated: CASSTRTGALGEKLFF. V usage is TRBV28 and J usage is TRBJ1-4; the match to TRBD1 covers 9 bases. After removal of 5 bases from V and 7 bases from J, the junction contained 11 bases not matched to a gene. There are 16 residues in the CDR3. CDR1 is MDHEN, CDR2 SYDVKM, per germline.

The chain recombines TRBV7-9 with TRBJ1-1; D not resolved. Trimming cost V 0 bases and J 8 bases, with 19 bases left between them. Germline-derived CDR1 and CDR2 are SEHNR and FQNEAQ (reference sequence). This CDR3 has 16 amino acids. The CDR3 coding sequence is TGTGCCAGCAGCTTAGCCACAGCATGGACCGGGAGGGAAGCTTTCTTT. This gives the protein CASSLATAWTGREAFF.